What follows describes a single T cell receptor beta chain. Antigen: not known. The length of the CDR3 is 15 residues. V was clipped by 6 bases and J by 5 bases; unmatched bases: 8. CDR1 MNHEY and CDR2 SMNVEV come from the germline V gene (reference sequence). Specified time point: week 5, during vaccination. Topical imiquimod was applied with each vaccine dose, which held 300 ug of mutant IDH1 20-mer peptide. Patients carried new grade 3 or 4 IDH1-mutant astrocytomas lacking nuclear ATRX. Only in-frame clones appear in the TCRdb table, and some are missing; sequencing was by immunoSEQ multiplex PCR. The data hold tens of thousands of clones, with roughly nine tenths observed a single time. The source of the sample is a study of a mutant IDH1 vaccine in newly diagnosed glioma. At the level of the study: Former treatment meant radiotherapy, temozolomide, or both; the majority had gotten both.

This TCR was sampled from a woman between 50 and 59 years old with glioma. The source material was PBMCs, sampled from a glioma patient whose treatment included an IDH1 peptide vaccine. V and J are TRBV27 and TRBJ2-3; 10 positions match TRBD2. The CDR3 DNA follows: TGTGCCAGCAGAGATAGCGGGAGGCCTTTAGATACGCAGTATTTT. It codes for CASRDSGRPLDTQYF.